This TCR beta chain appears in the sequencing data of a study of identifying expanded T cells in peripheral blood. General study points: Variance in clone template counts between two-week samples significantly increased with total template count across all healthy donors. Technical replicates showed roughly 1.2 changed clones; two weeks about 16; four weeks 19.

Concerning this clone: Its antigen is still unknown.

Germline CDR1 SGHNT, CDR2 YENEEA. The V end was cut by 5 bases, the J end by 5 bases, with 10 bases between. The CDR3 length is 13 residues. During the collection period, no donor immune events like infections were recorded. Using immunoSEQ multiplex PCR, the repertoire was profiled, and TCRdb retains in-frame clones only, with some absent. The repertoire holds about 90,000 clones, with roughly 86% as singletons. Sequenced material: blood. V is TRBV11-3 and J is TRBJ2-4; tentative D call: TRBD1 (6 bases). This sequence was found in a person aged 18 to 70 in good health. In nucleotides, the CDR3 is TGTGCCAGCAGCCCCCCAGGGGAAAACATTCAGTACTTC. Encoded protein: CASSPPGENIQYF. The full variable domain, rest sourced from reference TRBV11-3 and TRBJ2-4, is EAGVVQSPRYKIIEKKQPVAFWCNPISGHNTLYWYLQNLGQGPELLIRYENEEAVDDSQLPKDRFSAERLKGVDSTLKIQPAELGDSAVYLCASSPPGENIQYFGAGTRLSVL.